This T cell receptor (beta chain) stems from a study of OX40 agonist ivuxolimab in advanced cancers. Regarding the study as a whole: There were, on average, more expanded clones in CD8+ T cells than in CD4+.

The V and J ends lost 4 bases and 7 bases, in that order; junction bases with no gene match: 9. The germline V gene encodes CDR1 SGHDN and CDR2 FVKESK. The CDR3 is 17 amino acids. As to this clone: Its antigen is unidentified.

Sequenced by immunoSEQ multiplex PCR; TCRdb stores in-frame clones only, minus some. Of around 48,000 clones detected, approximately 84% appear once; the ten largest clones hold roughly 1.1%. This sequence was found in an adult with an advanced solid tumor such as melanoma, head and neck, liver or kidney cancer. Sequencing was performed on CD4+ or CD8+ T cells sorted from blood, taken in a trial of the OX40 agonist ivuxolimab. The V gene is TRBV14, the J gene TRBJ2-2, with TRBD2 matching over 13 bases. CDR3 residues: CASSLYGLAGVNGELFF. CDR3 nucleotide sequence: TGTGCCAGCAGCCTTTACGGACTAGCGGGAGTGAACGGGGAGCTGTTTTTT.